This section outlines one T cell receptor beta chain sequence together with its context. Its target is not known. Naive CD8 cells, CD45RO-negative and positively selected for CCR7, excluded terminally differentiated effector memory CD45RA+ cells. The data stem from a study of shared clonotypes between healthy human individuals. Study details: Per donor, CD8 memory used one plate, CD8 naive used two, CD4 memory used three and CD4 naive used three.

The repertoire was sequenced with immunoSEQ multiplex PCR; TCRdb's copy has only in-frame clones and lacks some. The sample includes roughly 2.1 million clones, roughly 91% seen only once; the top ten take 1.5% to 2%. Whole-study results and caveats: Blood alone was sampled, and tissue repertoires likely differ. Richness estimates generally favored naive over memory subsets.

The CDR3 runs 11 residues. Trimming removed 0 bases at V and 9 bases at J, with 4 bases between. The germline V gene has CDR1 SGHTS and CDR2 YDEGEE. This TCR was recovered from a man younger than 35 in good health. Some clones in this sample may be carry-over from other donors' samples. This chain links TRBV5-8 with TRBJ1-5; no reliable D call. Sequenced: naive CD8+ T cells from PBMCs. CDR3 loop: CASSLGVPQHF. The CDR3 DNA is TGTGCCAGCAGCTTGGGAGTGCCCCAGCATTTT.